This TCR beta chain was identified in a study of T cells expressing NK-cell markers. Study as a whole: Seven donors tested HCMV-seropositive and one tested seronegative among the eight sequenced. Regarding the study as a whole: HCMV specificity of the expanded NKG2C+ T cell clones stayed unclear.

Note on this clonotype: Antigen: not known.

CDR1 is MDHEN, CDR2 SYDVKM, per germline. The CDR3 is 13 amino acids. UMI-tagged 5'RACE template switching yielded the TCR beta cDNA. TCRdb reprocessed the 5' RACE reads, with one entry per CDR3 protein and no DNA. The table lists hundreds of thousands of distinct CDR3 sequences. What was sequenced was blood T cells: a sorted CD56 or NKG2C T cell subset, CD4+ or CD8+ T cells, or bulk PBMC T cells (not recorded which). The TCR was taken from a man between 18 and 29 years old in good health. The V call is TRBV28, the J call TRBJ2-5; TCRdb gives TRBD1 as the D gene, but with no DNA this cannot be confirmed. CDR3 residues: CASSARVQETQYF.